This T cell receptor beta chain was sequenced during a study of T cell changes during pregnancy in multiple sclerosis. TCRdb keeps only in-frame clones here, not all; method: immunoSEQ multiplex PCR. Among 78,000 or so clones listed, 90% to 95% were seen once. The V gene lost 4 bases and the J gene lost 1 base, with 13 bases spanning the gap. CDR1 is SQVTM and CDR2 is ANQGSEA in the germline V gene. This CDR3 is built from 14 residues. The input for sequencing was peripheral blood, taken before pregnancy. The sequence derives from a female donor with multiple sclerosis, enrolled in a pregnancy study. The chain couples TRBV29-1 to TRBJ1-1; D is perhaps TRBD1 (5 bases). The DNA of the CDR3 is TGCAGCGTTGTAGGGGCATGGGGGAACACTGAAGCTTTCTTT. Encoded protein: CSVVGAWGNTEAFF.